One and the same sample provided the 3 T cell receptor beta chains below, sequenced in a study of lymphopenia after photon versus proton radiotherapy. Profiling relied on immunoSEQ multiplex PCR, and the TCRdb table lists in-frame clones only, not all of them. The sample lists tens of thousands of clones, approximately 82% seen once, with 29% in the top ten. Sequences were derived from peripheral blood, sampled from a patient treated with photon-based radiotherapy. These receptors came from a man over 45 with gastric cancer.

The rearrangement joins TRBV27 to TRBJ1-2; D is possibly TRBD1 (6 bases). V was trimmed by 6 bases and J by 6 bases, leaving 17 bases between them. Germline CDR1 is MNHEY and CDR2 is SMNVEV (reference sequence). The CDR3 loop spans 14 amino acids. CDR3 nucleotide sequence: TGTGCCAGCAGCCTGACAGGATACAGGGATGGCTACACCTTC. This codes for CASSLTGYRDGYTF.

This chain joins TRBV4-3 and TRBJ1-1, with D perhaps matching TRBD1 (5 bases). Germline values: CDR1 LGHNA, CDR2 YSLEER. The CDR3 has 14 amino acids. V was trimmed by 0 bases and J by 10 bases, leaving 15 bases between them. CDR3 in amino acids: CASSQDSGQGRAFF. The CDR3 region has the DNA TGCGCCAGCAGCCAAGATTCGGGGCAGGGTCGAGCTTTCTTT.

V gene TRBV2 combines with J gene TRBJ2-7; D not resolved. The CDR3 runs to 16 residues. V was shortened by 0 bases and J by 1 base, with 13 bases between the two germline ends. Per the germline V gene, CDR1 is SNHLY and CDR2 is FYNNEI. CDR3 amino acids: CASSEAGLFRSYEQYF. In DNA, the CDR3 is TGTGCCAGCAGTGAAGCTGGGCTTTTCCGATCCTACGAGCAGTACTTC.